One sample yielded the 30 T cell receptor beta chains listed below, sequenced in a study of cytomegalovirus exposure and HLA in healthy donors. Researchers ran the PCR with 60 Vbeta and 13 Jbeta primers. Method: immunoSEQ multiplex PCR; TCRdb's copy keeps in-frame clones and lacks some. The sample contains tens of thousands of clones, 86% of which appear only once. Sequencing was done on a sample of PBMCs. The receptors come from a woman aged 40 to 49 in good health and CMV-seropositive.

This clone was observed a few times. Since a far larger clone is one base different, this is likely a read error. The sample carries other DNA sequences with the same CDR3. The J gene is TRBJ2-7, the V gene TRBV6-5; possibly TRBD1 for D (6 bases). Trimming took 5 bases from V and 3 from J, leaving 14 bases between them. The CDR3 totals 14 residues. Germline V CDR1 and CDR2: MNHEY, SVGAGI. The CDR3 here is CASSPTGTHYEQYF. CDR3 sequence (DNA): TGTGCCAGCAGTCCTACCGGGACACACTACGAGCAGTACTTC.

V usage is TRBV9 and J usage is TRBJ1-2; 7 bases are shared with TRBD1. V lost 2 bases and J lost 7; bases outside the gene matches: 8. CDR1 SGDLS and CDR2 YYNGEE come from the germline V gene. The CDR3 is 14 residues long. Written as DNA, the CDR3 is TGTGCCAGCAGCGTCGTTACAGGGGTTAGTGGCTACACCTTC. Amino acid sequence: CASSVVTGVSGYTF. The full variable domain, completed using reference TRBV9 and TRBJ1-2, is DSGVTQTPKHLITATGQRVTLRCSPRSGDLSVYWYQQSLDQGLQFLIQYYNGEERAKGNILERFSAQQFPDLHSELNLSSLELGDSALYFCASSVVTGVSGYTFGSGTRLTVV.

The V call is TRBV5-8, the J call TRBJ2-1; D is possibly TRBD2 (5 bases). Germline CDR1 is SGHTS and CDR2 is YDEGEE. CDR3 size: 17 residues. V was trimmed by 4 bases and J by 6 bases, leaving 23 bases between them. This chain's CDR3 is CASSQVGGLARGNEQFF. As DNA, the CDR3 is TGTGCCAGCAGCCAGGTGGGCGGGCTAGCCAGAGGCAATGAGCAGTTCTTC.

V usage is TRBV9 and J usage is TRBJ1-1, with D unresolved. The CDR3 extends over 13 amino acids. Germline V lookup: CDR1 SGDLS, CDR2 YYNGEE. The germline V and J ends were trimmed by 3 bases and 0 bases, with 6 bases remaining between them. The CDR3 DNA follows: TGTGCCAGCAGCGAGCGAGTGAACACTGAAGCTTTCTTT. As protein: CASSERVNTEAFF. Based on the CDR3 plus reference TRBV9 and TRBJ1-1, the full variable domain is DSGVTQTPKHLITATGQRVTLRCSPRSGDLSVYWYQQSLDQGLQFLIQYYNGEERAKGNILERFSAQQFPDLHSELNLSSLELGDSALYFCASSERVNTEAFFGQGTRLTVV.

V usage is TRBV29-1 and J usage is TRBJ2-3, with D tentatively TRBD2 (5 bases). CDR3 size: 14 residues. Per the germline V gene, CDR1 is SQVTM and CDR2 is ANQGSEA. Trimming left V 2 bases short and J 4 bases short, with 13 bases between. CDR3 in DNA: TGCAGCGTTGAATCTGGAGGCGGAGCAGATACGCAGTATTTT. Protein product: CSVESGGGADTQYF.

The V and J genes are TRBV5-8 and TRBJ2-5; maybe TRBD2 (6 bases). The CDR3 loop spans 15 amino acids. Germline V gene lookup returns CDR1 SGHTS and CDR2 YDEGEE. The V and J ends lost 3 bases and 2 bases respectively, with 14 bases between them. The CDR3 spells CASSSSVGGQETQYF. CDR3 bases: TGTGCCAGCAGCTCTTCGGTCGGGGGTCAAGAGACCCAGTACTTC.

V is TRBV29-1 and J is TRBJ1-2; D is undetermined. Trimming took 1 base from V and 4 from J, leaving 16 bases between them. The CDR3 is 15 residues long. Germline CDR1 and CDR2: SQVTM and ANQGSEA. The CDR3 nucleotides read TGCAGCGTTGAAGGAGGGTTAACGGGCGTCTATGGCTACACCTTC. This codes for CSVEGGLTGVYGYTF. Using reference TRBV29-1 and TRBJ1-2 for the parts outside the CDR3, the full variable domain is SAVISQKPSRDICQRGTSLTIQCQVDSQVTMMFWYRQQPGQSLTLIATANQGSEATYESGFVIDKFPISRPNLTFSTLTVSNMSPEDSSIYLCSVEGGLTGVYGYTFGSGTRLTVV.

This clone has only a few counts. The J gene is TRBJ1-3, the V gene TRBV4-1, with D tentatively TRBD1 (5 bases). The CDR3 extends over 14 amino acids. With 4 bases removed from V and 1 base from J, the gap between germline ends came to 8 bases. Germline values: CDR1 MGHRA, CDR2 YSYEKL. The CDR3 sequence: CASSLGGSGNTIYF. CDR3 DNA: TGCGCCAGCAGCCTCGGGGGATCTGGAAACACCATATATTTT.

The chain has TRBV29-1 and TRBJ2-5; a weak D match, TRBD2 (5 bases). The end of the DNA fits TRBJ2-7 better, so the J call may be wrong. CDR1 SQVTM and CDR2 ANQGSEA come from the germline V gene. This CDR3 contains 13 residues. CDR3 region: CSVVDSMSYEQYF. The DNA for the CDR3 is TGCAGCGTTGTGGACTCCATGTCCTACGAGCAGTACTTC.

The chain couples TRBV6-5 to TRBJ2-3; no definite D call. This CDR3 is 15 amino acids long. Trimming stripped 3 bases from V and 0 bases from J, with 10 bases between. Looked up from germline, CDR1 is MNHEY and CDR2 is SVGAGI. The CDR3 spells CASSYRLASTDTQYF. The CDR3 DNA reads TGTGCCAGCAGTTATCGATTGGCTAGCACAGATACGCAGTATTTT.

For the CDR3, the DNA is TGTGCCAGCAGTGTGGCTCGCGTCACGGGGGGCACAGATACGCAGTATTTT. Protein: CASSVARVTGGTDTQYF. The rearrangement joins TRBV2 to TRBJ2-3; TRBD2 might be the D (6 bases). The ends were cut back, 4 bases at V and 1 base at J, with 18 bases in the middle. Germline CDR1 and CDR2: SNHLY and FYNNEI. CDR3 length equals 17 residues.

This chain links TRBV5-1 with TRBJ1-2; the match to TRBD1 covers 8 bases. CDR1 is SGHRS and CDR2 is YFSETQ in the germline V gene. The V segment lost 0 bases and the J segment 6 bases; nucleotides outside the gene matches: 4. This CDR3 comprises 14 residues. CDR3 sequence: CASSLGTGSDGYTF. The CDR3 coding sequence is TGCGCCAGCAGCTTGGGGACAGGGTCTGATGGCTACACCTTC.

The chain has TRBV6-1 and TRBJ1-5, with 8 bases matching TRBD1. Germline CDR1 is MNHNS and CDR2 is SASEGT. Trimming took 0 bases from V and 5 from J; bases not matched to a gene: 12. CDR3 size: 18 residues. In DNA form, the CDR3 reads TGTGCCAGCAGTGAAGCTGTTTTGGACAGGGTATCCGATCAGCCCCAGCATTTT. This codes for CASSEAVLDRVSDQPQHF.

For this clone: At one boundary the junction diverges from the germline segment, which might be a read error. The CDR3 DNA sequence: TGTTCCAGCAGCTTTAAGTCGCAAGACAGGGGCTGTTACGAGCAGTACTTC. Its translation: CSSSFKSQDRGCYEQYF. The V call is TRBV7-9, the J call TRBJ2-5; TRBD1 aligns across 8 bases. The tail of the sequence fits TRBJ2-7 better, so the J call may be wrong. The CDR3 has 17 residues. Germline V gene lookup returns CDR1 SEHNR and CDR2 FQNEAQ (reference sequence).

V and J are TRBV29-1 and TRBJ1-1; TRBD1 agrees at 7 bases. There are 15 residues in the CDR3. With 6 bases clipped from V and 3 bases from J, the junction kept 13 bases outside the gene matches. CDR1 is SQVTM and CDR2 is ANQGSEA in the germline V gene. DNA for the CDR3: TGCAGCGTCTCTCGACAGGGAATGCGGGACACTGAAGCTTTCTTT. Amino acid sequence: CSVSRQGMRDTEAFF.

With respect to this clone: A junction end diverges from the germline sequence, so it may reflect a read error. The chain has TRBV7-9 and TRBJ1-5; D not resolved. The CDR3 covers 16 residues. Germline CDR1 SEHNR, CDR2 FQNEAQ (reference sequence). The CDR3 spells CSSSLSGGLGNQPQHF. In DNA form, the CDR3 reads TGTTCCAGCAGCCTCTCTGGAGGGCTCGGCAATCAGCCCCAGCATTTT.

This clone has more than one count but fewer than ten. The chain employs TRBV5-1 and TRBJ1-6; perhaps TRBD1 as D (5 bases). The V end lost 0 bases, the J end lost 5 bases, and 12 bases lay between the germline ends. The CDR3 totals 16 residues. CDR1 SGHRS and CDR2 YFSETQ come from the germline V gene. CDR3 region: CASSLALQGNNSPLHF. Written as DNA, the CDR3 is TGCGCCAGCAGCTTGGCCCTCCAGGGCAATAATTCACCCCTCCACTTT.

In its sample, this clone was seen once. V gene TRBV19 combines with J gene TRBJ2-2, with a tentative D call TRBD1 (5 bases). Trimming cost V 7 bases and J 3 bases, with 9 bases left between them. CDR1 and CDR2 (germline): LNHDA, SQIVND (reference sequence). The CDR3 spans 13 residues. For the CDR3, the DNA is TGTGCCAGTACGGACACTTACACCGGGGAGCTGTTTTTT. Its translation: CASTDTYTGELFF.

The J gene is TRBJ1-3, the V gene TRBV5-1; a weak D match, TRBD1 (6 bases). The ends were cut back, 0 bases at V and 2 bases at J, with 9 bases in the middle. This CDR3 region has 15 residues. Germline V gene data show CDR1 as SGHRS and CDR2 as YFSETQ. The CDR3 DNA is TGCGCCAGCAGCTTGGGACAGGCAGCTGGAAACACCATATATTTT. It encodes CASSLGQAAGNTIYF. The variable domain in full, with the rest retrieved from reference TRBV5-1 and TRBJ1-3, is KAGVTQTPRYLIKTRGQQVTLSCSPISGHRSVSWYQQTPGQGLQFLFEYFSETQRNKGNFPGRFSGRQFSNSRSEMNVSTLELGDSALYLCASSLGQAAGNTIYFGEGSWLTVV.

The CDR3 loop reads CASSPSRRDRVTGELFF. CDR3 bases: TGTGCCAGCAGCCCATCTCGCCGGGACAGGGTCACCGGGGAGCTGTTTTTT. The chain combines TRBV11-3 with TRBJ2-2, with 9 bases identical to TRBD1. The ends lost 5 bases at V and 4 bases at J; junction bases unmatched: 11. In germline, CDR1 is SGHNT, CDR2 YENEEA. There are 17 residues in the CDR3.

This rearrangement joins TRBV5-4 to TRBJ2-1, with D possibly matching TRBD1 (5 bases). CDR3 length: 15 amino acids. Trimming cost V 4 bases and J 0 bases, with 11 bases left between them. CDR1 is SGHNT and CDR2 is YYREEE in the germline V gene (reference sequence). The CDR3, as DNA: TGTGCCAGCAGCCAGGGAATTCTCTCCTACAATGAGCAGTTCTTC. Translation gives CASSQGILSYNEQFF.

This clone was seen once. The chain employs TRBV6-1 and TRBJ1-6; D unclear. The length of the CDR3 is 13 residues. Per the germline V gene, CDR1 is MNHNS and CDR2 is SASEGT. Deletions cut 5 bases from V and 9 bases from J, with 11 bases between. The CDR3 region is CASSSLSFSPLHF. The CDR3 region has the DNA TGTGCCAGCAGTAGCCTATCTTTTTCACCCCTCCACTTT.

The chain employs TRBV7-9 and TRBJ2-2; 7 positions match TRBD1. CDR1 and CDR2 (germline): SEHNR, FQNEAQ (reference sequence). The CDR3 has 15 residues. V dropped 8 bases and J dropped 3; count of bases not matched to a gene: 9. The CDR3 is CASRRTGVDTGELFF. The CDR3 coding sequence is TGTGCCAGCCGCCGTACAGGGGTTGACACCGGGGAGCTGTTTTTT. The full variable domain, in which reference TRBV7-9 and TRBJ2-2 provide the parts outside the CDR3, is DTGVSQNPRHKITKRGQNVTFRCDPISEHNRLYWYRQTLGQGPEFLTYFQNEAQLEKSRLLSDRFSAERPKGSFSTLEIQRTEQGDSAMYLCASRRTGVDTGELFFGEGSRLTVL.

The chain uses TRBV5-6 and TRBJ2-3; 8 positions match TRBD2. The CDR3 length is 15 residues. The germline V gene has CDR1 SGHDT and CDR2 YYEEEE. After removal of 4 bases from V and 4 bases from J, the junction contained 8 bases not matched to a gene. The CDR3 reads CASSPGLVAADTQYF. The CDR3 DNA reads TGTGCCAGCAGCCCGGGACTAGTGGCCGCAGATACGCAGTATTTT.

Only one count was recorded for this clone. The chain has TRBV4-1 and TRBJ2-1; possibly TRBD2 for D (6 bases). V was pared by 6 bases and J by 6 bases, with 15 bases between. Per germline, CDR1 MGHRA and CDR2 YSYEKL. This CDR3 has 14 residues. CDR3 in amino acids: CASRGRPGGNEQFF. The CDR3 DNA reads TGCGCCAGCAGGGGACGCCCCGGGGGCAATGAGCAGTTCTTC.

The chain joins TRBV11-2 to TRBJ2-2, with unresolved D. CDR1 and CDR2 (germline): SGHAT, FQNNGV. Trimming shortened V by 5 bases and J by 7 bases, and 11 bases separated the two germline ends. CDR3 size: 13 residues. The CDR3 DNA is TGTGCCAGCAGCCCGTCGCTGCGCGGGGAGCTGTTTTTT. Protein: CASSPSLRGELFF.

This sequence joins TRBV5-6 and TRBJ1-1; perhaps TRBD1 as D (5 bases). Deletions cut 0 bases from V and 4 bases from J, with 10 bases between. Germline V lookup: CDR1 SGHDT, CDR2 YYEEEE. The CDR3 consists of 14 residues. CDR3 in amino acids: CASSLGRGRTEAFF. The CDR3 region has the DNA TGTGCCAGCAGCTTGGGGAGGGGACGCACTGAAGCTTTCTTT.

In its sample, this clone was seen a few times. The genes are TRBV2 and TRBJ1-2, with D unclear. The CDR3 sequence is 16 residues long. The V end lost 4 bases, the J end lost 0 bases, and 15 bases lay between the germline ends. Germline lookup yields CDR1 SNHLY and CDR2 FYNNEI. In DNA form, the CDR3 reads TGTGCCAGCAGTGGCGCCCGGGGAAGATCTAACTATGGCTACACCTTC. Translating it yields CASSGARGRSNYGYTF.

The gene calls are TRBV28 and TRBJ1-2; D remains ambiguous. The CDR3 is 14 amino acids. The ends were cut back, 4 bases at V and 0 bases at J, with 9 bases in the middle. Germline assignment: CDR1 MDHEN and CDR2 SYDVKM. The CDR3 sequence is CASSSVPSNYGYTF. Written as DNA, the CDR3 is TGTGCCAGCAGTTCAGTACCCTCTAACTATGGCTACACCTTC.

This clone was seen a few times. This chain joins TRBV6-6 and TRBJ1-4; D is possibly TRBD1 (6 bases). This CDR3 has 15 residues. CDR1 and CDR2 from the germline V gene are MNHNY and SVGAGI (reference sequence). Trimming took off 8 bases at V and 4 bases at J, with 17 bases between the two ends. Written as DNA, the CDR3 is TGTGCCAGCTTGATGGGCGGGGGCCTTAATGAAAAACTGTTTTTT. This encodes CASLMGGGLNEKLFF.